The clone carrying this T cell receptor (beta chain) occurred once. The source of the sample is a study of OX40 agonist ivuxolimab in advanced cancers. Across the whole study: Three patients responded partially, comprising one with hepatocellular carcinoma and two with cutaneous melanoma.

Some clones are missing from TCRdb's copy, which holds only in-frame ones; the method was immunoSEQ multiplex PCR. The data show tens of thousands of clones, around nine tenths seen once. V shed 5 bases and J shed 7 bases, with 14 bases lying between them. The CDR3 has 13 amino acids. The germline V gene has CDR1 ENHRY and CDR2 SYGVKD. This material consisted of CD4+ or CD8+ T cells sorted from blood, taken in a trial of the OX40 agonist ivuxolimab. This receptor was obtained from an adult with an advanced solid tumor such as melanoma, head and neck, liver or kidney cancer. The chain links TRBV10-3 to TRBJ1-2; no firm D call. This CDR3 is CAISYPAGPGYTF. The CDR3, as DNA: TGTGCCATCAGTTACCCAGCCGGGCCTGGCTACACCTTC.